Listed below are T cell receptor beta chains from one sample, sequenced in a study of cytomegalovirus exposure and HLA in healthy donors. Profiled with immunoSEQ multiplex PCR; TCRdb holds only in-frame clones, not every one. This sample yields roughly 120,000 clones, of which 75% to 85% are seen a single time; 2.5% to 3.5% belongs to the top ten. The sample taken for sequencing was PBMCs. These receptor sequences come from a male donor in good health and CMV-seronegative. Both conserved end residues are part of each CDR3. A D gene is named only where the DNA matches it firmly.

>TRBD1|TRBJ1-1|TRBV6-1
CASSEFPTGPLNTEAFF
>-|TRBJ2-5|TRBV2
CASLQGIETQYF
>-|TRBJ1-1|TRBV19
CASSQRLGNTEAFF
>TRBD1|TRBJ2-7|TRBV6-5
CASSTSGQKIYEQYF
>TRBD1|TRBJ1-2|TRBV13
CASSGGAIPGTEYSYGYTF
>-|TRBJ2-5|TRBV5-4
CASSLKGQETQYF
>TRBD1|TRBJ2-7|TRBV5-4
CASSSPGQGNEQYF
>-|TRBJ2-6|TRBV7-7
CASSYPRRASGANVLTF
>TRBD1|TRBJ1-5|TRBV7-9
CASSRGTGSNQPQHF
>TRBD1|TRBJ1-1|TRBV5-1
CASSFDRAGTEAFF
>TRBD1|TRBJ1-2|TRBV28
CASSGETGYGYTF
>TRBD2|TRBJ2-2|TRBV27
CASRRGLAGGRVGELFF
>TRBD2|-|TRBV15
CATSRDLAVASYEQYF
>-|TRBJ2-5|TRBV11-2
CASSLLETQYF
>TRBD2|TRBJ2-4|TRBV19
CASSTGLAGINLGIQYF
>TRBD1|TRBJ2-1|TRBV7-3
CASSSGQGDEQFF
>-|TRBJ2-1|TRBV11-2
CASSLLRLVYEQFF
>TRBD1|TRBJ1-2|TRBV27
CASSLGTGGAFQYGYTF
>-|TRBJ1-1|TRBV9
CASSEGGGTEAFF
>-|TRBJ2-2|TRBV9
CASSPSRGKVVTGELFF
>TRBD2|TRBJ2-1|TRBV6-5
CASNGLAGANEQFF
>-|TRBJ2-2|TRBV11-3
CASSLTVTGELFF
>-|TRBJ1-1|TRBV5-1
CASSLEVGRWPEGTEAFF
>-|TRBJ1-5|TRBV2
CASSESWDISQPQHF
>TRBD2|TRBJ2-3|TRBV4-3
CASSQDRGLAGGLSTDTQYF
>TRBD1|TRBJ2-2|TRBV4-1
CASSQDIQGTGELFF
>TRBD1|TRBJ1-2|TRBV30
CAWDRDRGGYTF
>TRBD2|TRBJ2-3|TRBV6-1
CASSEDGGGTDTQYF
>-|TRBJ2-3|TRBV10-2
CASSGEITATGTQYF
>-|TRBJ2-2|TRBV27
CASSLRSTMNTGELFF
>TRBD1|TRBJ2-3|TRBV19
CASSSRWGQGADTQYF
>TRBD2|-|TRBV28
CASSLGLAGVPSYEQYF
>-|TRBJ2-2|TRBV11-1
CASSLNRNTGELFF
>-|TRBJ2-2|TRBV7-3
CASSSVRVANTGELFF
>-|TRBJ1-1|TRBV2
CASSQDSNTEAFF
>-|TRBJ1-5|TRBV5-5
CASSLSGGGNQPQHF
>-|TRBJ1-2|TRBV27
CASKRRKDWYYGYTF
>-|TRBJ2-1|TRBV10-3
CAISESGGLFVGQFF
>TRBD1|TRBJ2-1|TRBV6-6
CATPRGDRGGDEQFF
>TRBD1|TRBJ2-5|TRBV5-6
CASSFAGGETQYF
>-|TRBJ1-2|TRBV6-1
CASSEAGGRNYGYTF
>-|TRBJ2-1|TRBV5-1
CASSLVASPEQFF
>-|TRBJ1-5|TRBV21-1
CASSIFQAPRTGLDQPQHF
>-|TRBJ2-3|TRBV7-3
CASSPGGGGADTQYF
>-|TRBJ2-1|TRBV13
CASRLIDSAGTPFNEQFF
>-|TRBJ1-1|TRBV11-2
CASSQLRINRPEAFF
>-|TRBJ1-2|TRBV11-2
CASSISTANYGYTF
>-|-|TRBV4-2
CASSQVRVSEQYF
>TRBD1|TRBJ2-3|TRBV4-2
CASSQDRGQGVGTDTQYF
>TRBD1|TRBJ1-5|TRBV30
CAWSVRDRDNQPQHF
>TRBD2|TRBJ2-5|TRBV2
CASTLAGVGETQYF
>-|TRBJ1-1|TRBV7-6
CASSLNLWGRGKRSNTEAFF
>-|TRBJ1-1|TRBV10-3
CAIRGGPPTEAFF
>-|TRBJ2-7|TRBV6-1
CASSEVELGIYEQYF